What follows are 15 T cell receptor beta chains derived from one specimen sequenced in a study of shared clonotypes between healthy human individuals. Some clones are missing from TCRdb's copy, which holds only in-frame ones; the method was immunoSEQ multiplex PCR. The sample holds a few million clones, around 95% seen once. The source material was naive CD4+ T cells sorted from blood. Subset denoted: CD45RA+ positively selected. The receptors here all came from a man aged 18 to 35 in good health.

The chain uses TRBV7-6 and TRBJ2-1, with 9 nucleotides matching TRBD2. From germline, CDR1 is SGHVS and CDR2 FNYEAQ. J gave up 4 bases and V 5 bases, and 21 bases lay outside the gene matches. The CDR3 sequence is 20 residues long. The CDR3 sequence: CASSLYSSRSSGSLYNEQFF. For the CDR3, the DNA is TGTGCCAGCAGCCTCTATTCCAGCCGAAGTAGCGGGAGCCTATACAATGAGCAGTTCTTC.

The chain couples TRBV6-5 to TRBJ1-5, with D maybe TRBD1 (5 bases). V was shortened by 7 bases and J by 7 bases, with 17 bases between the two germline ends. CDR1 and CDR2 (germline): MNHEY, SVGAGI. The CDR3 totals 14 residues. CDR3 in DNA: TGTGCCAGCACTCGGGGGGGGTCAGGACAGCCCCAGCATTTT. Its protein product is CASTRGGSGQPQHF.

The chain uses TRBV28 and TRBJ2-2; tentatively, D is TRBD2 (5 bases). Germline CDR1 MDHEN, CDR2 SYDVKM. Trimming removed 3 bases at V and 1 base at J, with 12 bases between. This CDR3 is built from 16 residues. CDR3 coding DNA: TGTGCCAGCAGTTTTGGGAGACATTTGAACACCGGGGAGCTGTTTTTT. Its protein is CASSFGRHLNTGELFF.

The J gene is TRBJ2-7, the V gene TRBV5-4; 7 nucleotides agree with TRBD2. CDR3 length equals 15 residues. Germline CDR1 is SGHNT and CDR2 is YYREEE (reference sequence). J gave up 4 bases and V 4 bases, and 11 bases lay outside the gene matches. CDR3 coding DNA: TGTGCCAGCAGCCTCGACGCTAGCGGTCTTTACGAGCAGTACTTC. It yields the protein CASSLDASGLYEQYF.

The V and J genes are TRBV9 and TRBJ2-5, with D tentatively TRBD2 (6 bases). This CDR3 is 16 amino acids long. V gave up 4 bases and J gave up 1 base, with 17 bases separating them. Germline loops: CDR1 SGDLS, CDR2 YYNGEE. CDR3 sequence: CASSSSRGGAQETQYF. CDR3 coding DNA: TGTGCCAGCAGCTCCTCCCGAGGCGGGGCCCAAGAGACCCAGTACTTC.

In this sample, this clone turned up once. V gene TRBV10-3 combines with J gene TRBJ1-2; D possibly corresponds to TRBD1 (6 bases). There are 16 residues in the CDR3. Germline-derived CDR1 and CDR2 are ENHRY and SYGVKD. Trimming left V 0 bases short and J 2 bases short, with 13 bases between. The CDR3 loop is CAISESGQGLNYGYTF. CDR3 coding DNA: TGTGCCATCAGTGAGTCGGGACAAGGCCTCAACTATGGCTACACCTTC.

This clone was seen a few times. The CDR3 protein is CASSSRAGYGYTF. CDR3 nucleotide sequence: TGTGCCAGCAGCTCTCGGGCCGGCTATGGCTACACCTTC. The chain has TRBV7-9 and TRBJ1-2; D is unclear. Germline CDR1 reads SEHNR; CDR2 reads FQNEAQ (reference sequence). CDR3 length: 13 residues. Trimming left V 4 bases short and J 4 bases short, with 10 bases between.

This chain links TRBV4-1 with TRBJ1-2; 9 nucleotides align to TRBD1. Germline V CDR1 and CDR2: MGHRA, YSYEKL. With V trimmed by 2 bases and J by 6 bases, 4 bases remained unmatched. This CDR3 has 14 amino acids. The CDR3 DNA sequence: TGCGCCAGCAGCCAACCGGACAGGGGCCATGGCTACACCTTC. Translated, it gives CASSQPDRGHGYTF.

Concerning this clone itself: Distinct nucleotide sequences in the sample also encode this CDR3. The chain links TRBV28 to TRBJ2-7; no definite D call. Per germline, CDR1 MDHEN and CDR2 SYDVKM. The CDR3 extends over 11 amino acids. The V end lost 5 bases, the J end lost 4 bases, and 6 bases lay between the germline ends. The CDR3 bases are TGTGCCAGCAGTCTAGGGTACGAGCAGTACTTC. It codes for CASSLGYEQYF.

This chain uses TRBV9 with TRBJ2-7, with D possibly TRBD1 on 6 matching bases. The CDR3 is made up of 17 amino acids. Trimming stripped 4 bases from V and 3 bases from J, with 23 bases between. Per germline, CDR1 SGDLS and CDR2 YYNGEE. CDR3 sequence: CASSPRVPNRVNYEQYF. The CDR3 nucleotides read TGTGCCAGCAGCCCCAGGGTCCCGAACAGGGTTAACTACGAGCAGTACTTC.

The chain joins TRBV4-1 to TRBJ1-5; D remains unclear. The CDR3 has 15 amino acids. V dropped 0 bases and J dropped 3 bases, with 9 bases sitting between them. Germline V gives CDR1 MGHRA, CDR2 YSYEKL. The CDR3 DNA reads as TGCGCCAGCAGCCAAGATCACGCCCCCAATCAGCCCCAGCATTTT. Translating it yields CASSQDHAPNQPQHF.

This clone was picked up one time. The rearrangement joins TRBV30 to TRBJ1-1; 8 bases line up with TRBD1. There are 15 residues in the CDR3. The germline V gene encodes CDR1 GTSNPN and CDR2 SVGIG (reference sequence). After removal of 5 bases from V and 5 bases from J, the junction contained 13 bases not matched to a gene. CDR3 loop: CAWLPQGAPRTEAFF. The CDR3 DNA sequence: TGTGCCTGGCTTCCCCAGGGGGCGCCGAGAACTGAAGCTTTCTTT.

This chain links TRBV28 with TRBJ1-4; 8 nucleotides match TRBD1. The V segment lost 8 bases and the J segment 11 bases; nucleotides outside the gene matches: 25. Germline assignment: CDR1 MDHEN and CDR2 SYDVKM. The length of the CDR3 is 18 residues. The DNA of the CDR3 is TGTGCCAGCGGCGAAACAGGGGGTAGAATGGGTGGTGCTAGGAAACTGTTTTTT. Translating gives CASGETGGRMGGARKLFF.

CDR3 sequence: CASSLVGDRYYGYTF. The CDR3 nucleotides are TGCGCCAGCAGCTTGGTAGGGGATCGGTACTATGGCTACACCTTC. The chain couples TRBV5-1 to TRBJ1-2; D might be TRBD1 (5 bases). Deletions cut 0 bases from V and 3 bases from J, with 12 bases between. Per germline, CDR1 SGHRS and CDR2 YFSETQ. The CDR3 length is 15 residues. Variable domain in full (rest from reference TRBV5-1 and TRBJ1-2): KAGVTQTPRYLIKTRGQQVTLSCSPISGHRSVSWYQQTPGQGLQFLFEYFSETQRNKGNFPGRFSGRQFSNSRSEMNVSTLELGDSALYLCASSLVGDRYYGYTFGSGTRLTVV.

This chain connects TRBV4-2 to TRBJ2-3; D not resolved. The V end lost 6 bases, the J end lost 0 bases, and 16 bases lay between the germline ends. The CDR3 spans 16 residues. CDR1 is LGHNA and CDR2 is YNFKEQ in the germline V gene. The CDR3 spells CASSSTPFFSTDTQYF. In nucleotides, the CDR3 is TGTGCCAGCAGTTCAACTCCTTTCTTTAGCACAGATACGCAGTATTTT.